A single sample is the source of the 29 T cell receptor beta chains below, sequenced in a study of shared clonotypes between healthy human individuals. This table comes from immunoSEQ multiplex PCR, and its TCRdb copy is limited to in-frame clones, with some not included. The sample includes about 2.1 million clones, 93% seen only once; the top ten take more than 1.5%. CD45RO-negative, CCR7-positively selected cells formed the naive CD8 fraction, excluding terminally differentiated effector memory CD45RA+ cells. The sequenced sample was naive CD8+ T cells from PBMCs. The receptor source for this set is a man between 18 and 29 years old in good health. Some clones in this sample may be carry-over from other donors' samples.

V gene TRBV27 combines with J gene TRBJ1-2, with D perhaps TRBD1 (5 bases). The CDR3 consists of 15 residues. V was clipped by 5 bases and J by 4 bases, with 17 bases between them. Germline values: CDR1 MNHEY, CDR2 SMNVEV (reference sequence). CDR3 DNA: TGTGCCAGCAGTCCCCGTGAGGGGCCCTTCTATGGCTACACCTTC. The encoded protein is CASSPREGPFYGYTF.

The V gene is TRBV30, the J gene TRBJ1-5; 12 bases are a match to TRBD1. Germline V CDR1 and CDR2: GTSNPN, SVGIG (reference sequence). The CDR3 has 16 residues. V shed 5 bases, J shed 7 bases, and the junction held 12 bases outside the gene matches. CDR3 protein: CAWSNTGQGAFQPQHF. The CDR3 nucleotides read TGTGCCTGGTCTAATACGGGACAGGGGGCTTTCCAGCCCCAGCATTTT.

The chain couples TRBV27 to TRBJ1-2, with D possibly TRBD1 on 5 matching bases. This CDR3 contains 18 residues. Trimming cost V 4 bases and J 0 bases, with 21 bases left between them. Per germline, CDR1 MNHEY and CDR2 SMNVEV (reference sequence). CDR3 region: CASSYLGAGPTTNYGYTF. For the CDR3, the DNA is TGTGCCAGCAGTTACCTTGGGGCAGGGCCGACCACTAACTATGGCTACACCTTC.

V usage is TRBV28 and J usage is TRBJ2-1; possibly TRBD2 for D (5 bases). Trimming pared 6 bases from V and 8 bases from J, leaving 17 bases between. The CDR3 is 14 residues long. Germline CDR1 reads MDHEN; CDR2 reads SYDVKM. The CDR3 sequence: CASSPAASVYEQFF. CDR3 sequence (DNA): TGTGCCAGCAGCCCAGCGGCTAGTGTGTATGAGCAGTTCTTC.

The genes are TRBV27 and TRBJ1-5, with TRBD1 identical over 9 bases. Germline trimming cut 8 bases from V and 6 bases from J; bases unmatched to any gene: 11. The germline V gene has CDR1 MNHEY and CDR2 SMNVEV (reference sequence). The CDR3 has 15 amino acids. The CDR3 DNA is TGTGCCAGCGGTCCCGGGACAGGGAAATTTCAGCCCCAGCATTTT. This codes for CASGPGTGKFQPQHF.

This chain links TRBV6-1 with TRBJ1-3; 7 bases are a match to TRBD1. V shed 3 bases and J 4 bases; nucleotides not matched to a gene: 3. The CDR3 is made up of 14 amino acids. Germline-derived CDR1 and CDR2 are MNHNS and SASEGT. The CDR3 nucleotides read TGTGCCAGCAGTGACCGGGACAGCGGAAACACCATATATTTT. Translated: CASSDRDSGNTIYF.

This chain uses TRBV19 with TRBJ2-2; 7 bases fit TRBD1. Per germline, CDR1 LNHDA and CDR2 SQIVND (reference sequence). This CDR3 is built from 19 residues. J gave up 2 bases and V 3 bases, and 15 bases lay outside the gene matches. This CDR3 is CASSISGFWGQSNTGELFF. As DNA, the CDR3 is TGTGCCAGTAGTATCTCGGGCTTCTGGGGACAGAGCAACACCGGGGAGCTGTTTTTT. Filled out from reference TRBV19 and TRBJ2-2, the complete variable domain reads DGGITQSPKYLFRKEGQNVTLSCEQNLNHDAMYWYRQDPGQGLRLIYYSQIVNDFQKGDIAEGYSVSREKKESFPLTVTSAQKNPTAFYLCASSISGFWGQSNTGELFFGEGSRLTVL.

Written as DNA, the CDR3 is TGTGCCAGCAGCTTAGCCCCCGGGACAGGGAACTACGAGCAGTACTTC. Amino acid sequence: CASSLAPGTGNYEQYF. V and J are TRBV7-9 and TRBJ2-7; 9 bases are a match to TRBD1. Losses at the gene ends were 0 bases for V and 3 bases for J; bases not matched to a gene: 6. This CDR3 contains 16 residues. The germline V gene has CDR1 SEHNR and CDR2 FQNEAQ (reference sequence).

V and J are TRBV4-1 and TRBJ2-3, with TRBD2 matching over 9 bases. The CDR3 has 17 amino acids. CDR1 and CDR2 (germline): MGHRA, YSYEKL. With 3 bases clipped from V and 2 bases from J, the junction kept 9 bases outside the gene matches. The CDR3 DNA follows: TGCGCCAGCAGCCACCCTCTAGCGGGGTCGATCACAGATACGCAGTATTTT. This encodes CASSHPLAGSITDTQYF.

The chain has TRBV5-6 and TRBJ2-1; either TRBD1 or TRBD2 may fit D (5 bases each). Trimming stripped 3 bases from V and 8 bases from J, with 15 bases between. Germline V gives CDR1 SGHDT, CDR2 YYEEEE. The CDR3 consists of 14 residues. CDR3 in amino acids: CASSWGSSFDEQFF. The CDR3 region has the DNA TGTGCCAGCAGCTGGGGGTCGTCTTTTGATGAGCAGTTCTTC.

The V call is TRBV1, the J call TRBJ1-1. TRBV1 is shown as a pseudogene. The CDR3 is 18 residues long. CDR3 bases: TGCACCAGCAGCCAAGATAAAGGGAGACAGATTTCGGACACTGAAGCTTTCTTT. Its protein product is CTSSQDKGRQISDTEAFF.

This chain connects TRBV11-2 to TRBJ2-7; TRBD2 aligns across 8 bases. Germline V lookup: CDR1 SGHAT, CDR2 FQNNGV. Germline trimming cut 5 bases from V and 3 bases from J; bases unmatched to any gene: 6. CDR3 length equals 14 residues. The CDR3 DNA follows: TGTGCCAGCAGCCCCACGGCGGGAGGCTACGAGCAGTACTTC. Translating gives CASSPTAGGYEQYF.

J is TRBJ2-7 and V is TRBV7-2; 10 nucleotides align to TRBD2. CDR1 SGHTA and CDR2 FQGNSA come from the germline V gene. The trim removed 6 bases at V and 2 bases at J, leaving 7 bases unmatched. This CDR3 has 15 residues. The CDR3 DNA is TGTGCCAGCAGTTACACTAGCGGGACTACCTACGAGCAGTACTTC. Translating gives CASSYTSGTTYEQYF.

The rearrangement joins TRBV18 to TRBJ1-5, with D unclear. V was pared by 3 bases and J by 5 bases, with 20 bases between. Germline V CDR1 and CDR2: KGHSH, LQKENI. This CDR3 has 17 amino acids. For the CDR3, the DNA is TGTGCCAGCTCACCCGTAAAGGCCGCCGCTTCCTATCAGCCCCAGCATTTT. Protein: CASSPVKAAASYQPQHF.

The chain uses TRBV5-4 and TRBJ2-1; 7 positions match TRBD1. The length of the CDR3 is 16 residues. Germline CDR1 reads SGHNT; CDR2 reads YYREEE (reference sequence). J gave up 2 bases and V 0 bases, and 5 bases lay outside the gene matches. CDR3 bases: TGTGCCAGCAGCTTGGCAACAGGGGCACCCTACAATGAGCAGTTCTTC. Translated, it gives CASSLATGAPYNEQFF.

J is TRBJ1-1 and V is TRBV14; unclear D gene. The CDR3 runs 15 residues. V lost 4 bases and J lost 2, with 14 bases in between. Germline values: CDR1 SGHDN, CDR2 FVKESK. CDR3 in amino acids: CASSRINILNTEAFF. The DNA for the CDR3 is TGTGCCAGCAGCCGCATAAACATACTTAACACTGAAGCTTTCTTT.

The CDR3 DNA is TGCGCCAGCAGCCAAGATCCGAGGGGCTACGAGCAGTACTTC. This gives the protein CASSQDPRGYEQYF. The chain links TRBV4-3 to TRBJ2-5; D might be TRBD1 or TRBD2, each matching 5 bases. The assigned J gene may be wrong: the sequence end matches TRBJ2-7 better. Germline V gene lookup returns CDR1 LGHNA and CDR2 YSLEER. The CDR3 is made up of 14 amino acids.

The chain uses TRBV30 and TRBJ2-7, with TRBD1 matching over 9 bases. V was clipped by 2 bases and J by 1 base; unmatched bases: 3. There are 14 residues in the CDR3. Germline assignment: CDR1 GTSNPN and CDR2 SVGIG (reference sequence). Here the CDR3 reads CAWSLGTGSYEQYF. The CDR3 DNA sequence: TGTGCCTGGAGTCTGGGGACAGGGTCCTACGAGCAGTACTTC.

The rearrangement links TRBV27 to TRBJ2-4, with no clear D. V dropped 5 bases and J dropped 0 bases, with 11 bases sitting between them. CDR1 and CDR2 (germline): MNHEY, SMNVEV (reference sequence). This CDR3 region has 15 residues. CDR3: CASSPLLLAKNIQYF. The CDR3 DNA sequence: TGTGCCAGCAGTCCCCTCCTCCTAGCCAAAAACATTCAGTACTTC.

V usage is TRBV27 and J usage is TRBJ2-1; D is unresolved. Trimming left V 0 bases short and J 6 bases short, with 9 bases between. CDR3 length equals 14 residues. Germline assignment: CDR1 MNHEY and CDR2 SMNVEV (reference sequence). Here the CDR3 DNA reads TGTGCCAGCAGTTTATCGATTAGCATCAATGAGCAGTTCTTC. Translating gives CASSLSISINEQFF.

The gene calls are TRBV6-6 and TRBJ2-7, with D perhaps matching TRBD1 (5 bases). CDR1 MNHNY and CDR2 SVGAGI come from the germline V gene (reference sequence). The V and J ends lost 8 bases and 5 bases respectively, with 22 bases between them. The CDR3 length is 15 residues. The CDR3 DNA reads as TGTGCCAGCGCCGCCCCTCTTAAGGGGTTACACGAGCAGTACTTC. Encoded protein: CASAAPLKGLHEQYF.

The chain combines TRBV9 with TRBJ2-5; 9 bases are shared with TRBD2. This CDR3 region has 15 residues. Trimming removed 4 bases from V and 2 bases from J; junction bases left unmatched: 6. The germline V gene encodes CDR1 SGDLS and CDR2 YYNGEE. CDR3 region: CASSSQTSGQETQYF. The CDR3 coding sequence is TGTGCCAGCAGCTCCCAGACTAGCGGACAAGAGACCCAGTACTTC.

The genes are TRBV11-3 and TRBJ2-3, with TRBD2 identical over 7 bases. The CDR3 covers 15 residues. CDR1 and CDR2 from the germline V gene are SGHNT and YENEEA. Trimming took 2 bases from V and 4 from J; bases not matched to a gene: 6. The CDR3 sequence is CASSLRGSGADTQYF. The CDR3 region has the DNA TGTGCCAGCAGCTTACGAGGGAGCGGGGCAGATACGCAGTATTTT.

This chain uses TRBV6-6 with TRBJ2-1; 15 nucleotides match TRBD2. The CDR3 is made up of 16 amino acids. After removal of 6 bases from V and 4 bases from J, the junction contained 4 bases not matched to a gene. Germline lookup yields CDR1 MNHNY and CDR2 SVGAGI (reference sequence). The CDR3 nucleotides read TGTGCCAGCAGCCTGGGACTAGCGGGAGGTTACAATGAGCAGTTCTTC. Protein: CASSLGLAGGYNEQFF.

CDR3 sequence (DNA): TGTGCCAGCAACGACTCACCGTACAGGACCGGGGAGCTGTTTTTT. This gives the protein CASNDSPYRTGELFF. J is TRBJ2-2 and V is TRBV27, with TRBD1 as a possible D gene (5 bases). The length of the CDR3 is 15 residues. Germline lookup yields CDR1 MNHEY and CDR2 SMNVEV (reference sequence). Trimming took off 7 bases at V and 5 bases at J, with 17 bases between the two ends.

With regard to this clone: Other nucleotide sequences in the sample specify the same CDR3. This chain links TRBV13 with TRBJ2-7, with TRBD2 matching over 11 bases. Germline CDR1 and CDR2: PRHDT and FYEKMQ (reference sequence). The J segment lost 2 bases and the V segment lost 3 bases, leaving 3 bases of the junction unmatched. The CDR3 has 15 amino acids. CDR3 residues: CASSLGTSGPYEQYF. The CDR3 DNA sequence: TGTGCCAGCAGCTTGGGGACTAGCGGACCCTACGAGCAGTACTTC.

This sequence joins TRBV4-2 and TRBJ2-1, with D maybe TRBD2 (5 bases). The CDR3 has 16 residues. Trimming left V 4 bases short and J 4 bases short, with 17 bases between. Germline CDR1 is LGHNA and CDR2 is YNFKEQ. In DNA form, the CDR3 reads TGTGCCAGCAGCCCCACCGAGGGTTTCGCGTACAATGAGCAGTTCTTC. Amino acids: CASSPTEGFAYNEQFF.

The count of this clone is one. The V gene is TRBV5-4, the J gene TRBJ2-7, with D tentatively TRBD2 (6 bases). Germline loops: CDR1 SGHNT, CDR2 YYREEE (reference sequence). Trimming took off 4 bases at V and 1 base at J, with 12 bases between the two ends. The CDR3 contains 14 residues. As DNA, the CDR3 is TGTGCCAGCAGCCCCCTTAGCGGATCCTACGAGCAGTACTTC. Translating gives CASSPLSGSYEQYF.

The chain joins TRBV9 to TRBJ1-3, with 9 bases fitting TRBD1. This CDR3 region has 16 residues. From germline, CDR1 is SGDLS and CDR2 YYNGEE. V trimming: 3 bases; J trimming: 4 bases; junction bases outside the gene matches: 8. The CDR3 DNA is TGTGCCAGCAGCGCTTACAGGGGGCTCTCCGGAAACACCATATATTTT. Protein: CASSAYRGLSGNTIYF.